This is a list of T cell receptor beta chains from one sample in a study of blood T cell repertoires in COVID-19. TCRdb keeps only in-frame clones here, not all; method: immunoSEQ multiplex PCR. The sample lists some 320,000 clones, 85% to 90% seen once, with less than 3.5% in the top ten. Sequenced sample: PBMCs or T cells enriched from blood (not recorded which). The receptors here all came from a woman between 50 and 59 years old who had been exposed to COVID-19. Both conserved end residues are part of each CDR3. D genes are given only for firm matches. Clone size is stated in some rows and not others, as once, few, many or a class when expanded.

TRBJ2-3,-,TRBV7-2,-,CASSPSRSTDTQYF,TGTGCCAGCAGCCCCTCTAGGAGCACAGATACGCAGTATTTT
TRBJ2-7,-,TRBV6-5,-,CASKRDRYEQYF,TGTGCCAGCAAACGTGACAGGTACGAGCAGTACTTC
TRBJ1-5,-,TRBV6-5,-,CASSVRRTADQPQHF,TGTGCCAGCAGCGTCAGACGGACAGCCGATCAGCCCCAGCATTTT
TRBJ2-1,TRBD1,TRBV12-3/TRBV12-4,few,CASSPGQGYEQFF,TGTGCCAGCAGCCCGGGACAGGGATATGAGCAGTTCTTC
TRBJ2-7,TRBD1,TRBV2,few,CASSRTGYEQYF,TGTGCCAGCAGTCGGACAGGCTACGAGCAGTACTTC
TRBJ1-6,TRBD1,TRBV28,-,CASSLRQGQSYASYNSPLHF,TGTGCCAGCAGTTTGAGACAGGGACAATCGTACGCCTCCTATAATTCACCCCTCCACTTT
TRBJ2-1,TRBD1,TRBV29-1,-,CSVVSILSWGTGLYNEQFF,TGCAGCGTTGTTTCGATTCTCTCGTGGGGGACAGGACTCTACAATGAGCAGTTCTTC
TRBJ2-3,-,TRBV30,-,CAWSEGGLNTDTQYF,TGTGCCTGGAGTGAAGGGGGACTAAACACAGATACGCAGTATTTT
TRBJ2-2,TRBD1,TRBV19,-,CASSLQGAGELFF,TGTGCCAGTAGTTTACAGGGGGCCGGGGAGCTGTTTTTT
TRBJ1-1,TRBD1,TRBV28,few,CASSPQWTGLEAFF,TGTGCCAGCAGTCCTCAATGGACAGGCCTAGAAGCTTTCTTT
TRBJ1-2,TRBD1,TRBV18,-,CASSPTGTASYGYTF,TGTGCCAGCTCACCCACCGGGACAGCGAGCTATGGCTACACCTTC
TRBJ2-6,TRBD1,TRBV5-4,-,CASSPPGDRLNTGANVLTF,TGTGCCAGCAGCCCCCCGGGGGACAGGCTTAACACTGGGGCCAACGTCCTGACTTTC
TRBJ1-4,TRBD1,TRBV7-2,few,CASSLGQGQYEKLFF,TGTGCCAGCAGCTTAGGTCAGGGACAGTATGAAAAACTGTTTTTT
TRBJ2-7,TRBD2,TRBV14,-,CASSHFSGTSGGYEQYF,TGTGCCAGCAGCCATTTCTCCGGGACTAGCGGGGGATACGAGCAGTACTTC
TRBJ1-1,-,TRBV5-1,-,CASSPLRGNTEAFF,TGCGCCAGCAGCCCCTTACGGGGGAACACTGAAGCTTTCTTT
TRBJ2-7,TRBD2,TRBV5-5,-,CASSFPQRGTPSSYEQYF,TGTGCCAGCAGCTTTCCCCAGCGGGGCACCCCGAGCTCCTACGAGCAGTACTTC
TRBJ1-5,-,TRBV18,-,CASSPGRPSLDQPQHF,TGTGCCAGCTCACCAGGGAGGCCGTCCTTGGATCAGCCCCAGCATTTT
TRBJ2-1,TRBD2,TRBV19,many,CASRISGLAGEQFF,TGTGCCAGTAGGATTTCGGGACTAGCAGGGGAGCAGTTCTTC
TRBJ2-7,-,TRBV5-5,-,CASSLAGGLGYEQYF,TGTGCCAGCAGCTTGGCGGGGGGCCTCGGCTACGAGCAGTACTTC
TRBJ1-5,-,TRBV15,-,CATSREYFGPQHF,TGTGCCACCAGCAGAGAGTACTTTGGGCCCCAGCATTTT
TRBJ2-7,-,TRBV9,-,CASSRLDSGEQYF,TGTGCCAGCAGCCGGTTGGACTCTGGGGAGCAGTACTTC
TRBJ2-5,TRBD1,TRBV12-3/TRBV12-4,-,CASSFRTGSAQYF,TGTGCCAGCAGTTTTCGGACAGGCTCGGCCCAGTACTTC
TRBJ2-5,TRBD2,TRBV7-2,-,CASRRTTSGDGTQYF,TGTGCCAGCAGAAGGACCACTAGCGGGGACGGGACCCAGTACTTC
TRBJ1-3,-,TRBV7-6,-,CASSPHPQGGSGNTIYF,TGTGCCAGCAGCCCCCATCCCCAGGGTGGGTCTGGAAACACCATATATTTT
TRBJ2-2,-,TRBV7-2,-,CASSLPIQSLNTGELFF,TGTGCCAGCAGCCTCCCAATACAGAGTTTGAACACCGGGGAGCTGTTTTTT
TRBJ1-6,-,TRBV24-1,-,CATRGDSYNSPLHF,TGTGCCACCAGGGGCGACTCCTATAATTCACCCCTCCACTTT
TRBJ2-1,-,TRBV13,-,CASSKRDFTYNEQFF,TGTGCCAGCAGTAAAAGGGACTTCACCTACAATGAGCAGTTCTTC
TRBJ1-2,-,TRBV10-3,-,CAISESGGRFYNYGYTF,TGTGCCATCAGTGAGTCTGGAGGAAGGTTCTATAACTATGGCTACACCTTC
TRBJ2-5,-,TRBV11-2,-,CASSLAGIQETQYF,TGTGCCAGCAGCTTAGCGGGAATCCAAGAGACCCAGTACTTC
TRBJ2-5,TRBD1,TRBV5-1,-,CASSLGSTGGAGETQYF,TGCGCCAGCAGCTTGGGTAGCACAGGGGGCGCGGGAGAGACCCAGTACTTC
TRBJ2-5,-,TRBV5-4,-,CASSDRQEGETQYF,TGTGCCAGCAGCGACCGACAGGAAGGAGAGACCCAGTACTTC
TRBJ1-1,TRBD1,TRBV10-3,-,CAISGTDRGRTEAFF,TGTGCCATCAGTGGGACAGACAGGGGGCGGACTGAGGCTTTCTTT
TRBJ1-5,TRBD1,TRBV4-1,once,CASSQGPFTGGSNQPQHF,TGCGCCAGCAGCCAAGGACCGTTTACAGGGGGCTCAAATCAGCCCCAGCATTTT
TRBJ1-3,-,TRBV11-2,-,CASSSPTARGNTIYF,TGTGCCAGCAGCTCTCCGACAGCTCGCGGAAACACCATATATTTT
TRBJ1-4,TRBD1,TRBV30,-,CAWSILRGINEKLFF,TGTGCCTGGAGTATTCTCAGGGGGATTAATGAAAAACTGTTTTTT
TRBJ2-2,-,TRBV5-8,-,CASSLWARVTGELFF,TGTGCCAGCAGCTTGTGGGCCAGGGTCACCGGGGAGCTGTTTTTT
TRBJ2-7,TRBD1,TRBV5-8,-,CASRDRDSYEQYF,TGTGCCAGTCGGGACAGGGACTCCTACGAGCAGTACTTC
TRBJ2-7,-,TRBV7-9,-,CASSLQVSSYEQYF,TGTGCCAGCAGCTTACAGGTATCCTCCTACGAGCAGTACTTC
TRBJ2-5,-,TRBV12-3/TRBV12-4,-,CASNRGNQETQYF,TGTGCCAGCAACCGGGGGAACCAAGAGACCCAGTACTTC
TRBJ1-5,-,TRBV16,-,CASSDQGRNQPQHF,TGTGCCAGCAGCGACCAGGGGCGTAATCAGCCCCAGCATTTT
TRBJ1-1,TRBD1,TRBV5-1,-,CASSSYPGTGNTEAFF,TGCGCCAGCAGCTCGTACCCCGGGACAGGGAACACTGAAGCTTTCTTT
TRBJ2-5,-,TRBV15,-,CATSRDTGSQETQYF,TGTGCCACCAGCAGGGATACAGGGAGCCAAGAGACCCAGTACTTC
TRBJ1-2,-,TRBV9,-,CASSGSGGQRGYTF,TGTGCCAGCAGCGGTTCGGGAGGGCAACGTGGCTACACCTTC
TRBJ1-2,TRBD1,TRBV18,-,CASSPGTGWYSPGYTF,TGTGCCAGCTCACCAGGGACAGGGTGGTATTCGCCTGGCTACACCTTC
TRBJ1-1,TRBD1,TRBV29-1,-,CSVEDLDRGQEGEAFF,TGCAGCGTTGAAGACCTGGACAGGGGGCAAGAGGGTGAAGCTTTCTTT
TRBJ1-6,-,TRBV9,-,CASSVATTSSPLHF,TGTGCCAGCAGCGTAGCTACCACTAGTTCACCCCTCCACTTT
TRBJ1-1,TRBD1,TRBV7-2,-,CASSYDRGRNTEAFF,TGTGCCAGCAGCTACGACAGGGGGCGGAACACTGAAGCTTTCTTT